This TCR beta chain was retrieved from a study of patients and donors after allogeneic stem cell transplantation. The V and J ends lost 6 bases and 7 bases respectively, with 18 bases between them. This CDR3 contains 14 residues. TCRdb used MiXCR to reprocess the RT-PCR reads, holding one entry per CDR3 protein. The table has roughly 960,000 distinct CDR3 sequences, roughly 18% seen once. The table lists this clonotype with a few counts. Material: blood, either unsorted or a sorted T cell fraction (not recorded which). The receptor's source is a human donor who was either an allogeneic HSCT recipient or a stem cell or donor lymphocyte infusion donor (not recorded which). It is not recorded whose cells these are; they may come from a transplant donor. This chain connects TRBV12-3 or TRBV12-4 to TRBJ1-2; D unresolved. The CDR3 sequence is CASSLRLTSLGYTF. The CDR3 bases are TGTGCCAGCAGCCTCAGGCTTACCTCGCTTGGCTACACCTTC.